The following is a T cell receptor beta chain sequence with its context. Its target is unknown. Treatment noted: 19 received Ad26.COV2.S at low or high dose, single or two shots; roughly five received placebo; per-sample allocation not given. The study sampled participants on day 63 after the first vaccine or placebo injection. The sample comes from a study of Ad26.COV2.S vaccination and SARS-CoV-2 variants. Study-level background: Intramuscular Ad26.COV2.S doses were given once or twice, 56 days apart. General study findings and limits: An underestimation of total T cell responses may have resulted from the TCR breadth and depth analyses.

Germline V lookup: CDR1 SEHNR, CDR2 FQNEAQ (reference sequence). This CDR3 is 15 amino acids long. The J segment lost 5 bases and the V segment lost 4 bases, leaving 6 bases of the junction unmatched. Using immunoSEQ multiplex PCR, the repertoire was profiled, and TCRdb retains in-frame clones only, with some absent. The profile covers roughly 380,000 clones, with 80% to 90% appearing a single time and roughly 3.1% taken by the ten largest. The sequence was obtained from a person aged 18-60 years who received the Ad26.COV2.S COVID-19 vaccine or a placebo. Sample: peripheral blood, taken in a trial of Ad26.COV2.S vaccine versus placebo. The chain has TRBV7-9 and TRBJ2-5; TRBD2 matches 11 bases. This CDR3 is CASSSTTSGGETQYF. The CDR3 DNA reads TGTGCCAGCAGCTCTACCACTAGCGGGGGTGAGACCCAGTACTTC.